Listed below are T cell receptor beta chains from one sample, sequenced in a study of blood T cell repertoires in COVID-19. The assay was immunoSEQ multiplex PCR, and TCRdb's table has in-frame clones only and misses some. This sample has about 120,000 clones; under 85% occur once, and the top ten carry roughly 12%. The specimen sequenced was peripheral blood. These receptors all come from a man aged 60-69 years with acute or convalescent COVID-19. Both conserved end residues are part of each CDR3. Each record gives: D gene, J gene, clone size, V gene, CDR3 DNA, CDR3 protein. D genes are given only for firm matches. The size field is filled for only some rows; it gives once, few, many or a size class.

- | TRBJ2-5 | - | TRBV7-9 | TGTGCCAGCAGCTTAGGGACTATACGCCAAGAGACCCAGTACTTC | CASSLGTIRQETQYF
TRBD1 | TRBJ2-6 | - | TRBV19 | TGTGCCAGTAGTAACAGGGGGCTGGTCTCTGGGGCCAACGTCCTGACTTTC | CASSNRGLVSGANVLTF
- | TRBJ1-2 | once | TRBV5-5 | TGTGCCAGCAGCCCGCGCAGGAAGGGGGAATATGGCTACACCTTC | CASSPRRKGEYGYTF
- | TRBJ1-1 | - | TRBV15 | TGTGCCACCACCCCGGGGCGGGGGTTGAACACTGAAGCTTTCTTT | CATTPGRGLNTEAFF
TRBD2 | TRBJ2-1 | once | TRBV3-1/TRBV3-2 | TGTGCCAGCAGTAGCTACGAGACTAGCATACGGGAAGGTGAGCAGTTCTTC | CASSSYETSIREGEQFF
TRBD1 | TRBJ1-1 | - | TRBV28 | TGTGCCAGCAGAGCAGGGGGCGTTGGTACTGAAGCTTTCTTT | CASRAGGVGTEAFF
TRBD1 | TRBJ1-3 | - | TRBV28 | TGTGCCAGCAGTCCGACGGACAGGGGCCACTCAAAGAGCTCTGGAAACACCATATATTTT | CASSPTDRGHSKSSGNTIYF
TRBD1 | TRBJ1-6 | - | TRBV2 | TGTGCCAGCAGTGAATGGGACAGGGGATCTAATTCACCCCTCCACTTT | CASSEWDRGSNSPLHF
TRBD2 | TRBJ2-2 | - | TRBV6-5 | TGTGCCAGCATGCACGGGAGGTCCAACACCGGGGAGCTGTTTTTT | CASMHGRSNTGELFF
- | TRBJ1-5 | - | TRBV5-1 | TGCGCCAGCAGGCCTAGACCCGGGGGAGAGGCCCAGCATTTT | CASRPRPGGEAQHF
TRBD2 | TRBJ2-1 | - | TRBV7-8 | TGTGCCAGCACCAAGACTAGCGCGTCCAGTGAGCAGTTCTTC | CASTKTSASSEQFF
- | TRBJ1-4 | - | TRBV27 | TGTGCCAGCAGTTCCTACAGCCCCGGCGGGGAAAAACTGTTTTTT | CASSSYSPGGEKLFF
TRBD1 | TRBJ2-7 | - | TRBV5-1 | TGCGCCAGCAGCTTGCAGGGGGCCTACGAGCAGTACTTC | CASSLQGAYEQYF
TRBD2 | TRBJ2-1 | - | TRBV4-1 | TGCGCCAGCAGCCAAGGTGGGTTGGGCGGACTAGCGGGAGCCCCCAATGAGCAGTTCTTC | CASSQGGLGGLAGAPNEQFF
- | TRBJ1-1 | - | TRBV6-4 | TGTGCCAGCAGTGAACGCCCCACAGGGCGGGCTTTCTTT | CASSERPTGRAFF
- | TRBJ2-3 | once | TRBV4-1 | TGCGCCAGCAGCGTATATTTGGATACGCAGTATTTT | CASSVYLDTQYF
- | TRBJ2-2 | - | TRBV11-3 | TGTGCCAGCAGCTTAGTAGGCGGAGGGAACACCGGGGAGCTGTTTTTT | CASSLVGGGNTGELFF
TRBD1 | TRBJ1-2 | - | TRBV29-1 | TGCAGCGTGCTGGACAGGGTCGTCTACACCTTC | CSVLDRVVYTF